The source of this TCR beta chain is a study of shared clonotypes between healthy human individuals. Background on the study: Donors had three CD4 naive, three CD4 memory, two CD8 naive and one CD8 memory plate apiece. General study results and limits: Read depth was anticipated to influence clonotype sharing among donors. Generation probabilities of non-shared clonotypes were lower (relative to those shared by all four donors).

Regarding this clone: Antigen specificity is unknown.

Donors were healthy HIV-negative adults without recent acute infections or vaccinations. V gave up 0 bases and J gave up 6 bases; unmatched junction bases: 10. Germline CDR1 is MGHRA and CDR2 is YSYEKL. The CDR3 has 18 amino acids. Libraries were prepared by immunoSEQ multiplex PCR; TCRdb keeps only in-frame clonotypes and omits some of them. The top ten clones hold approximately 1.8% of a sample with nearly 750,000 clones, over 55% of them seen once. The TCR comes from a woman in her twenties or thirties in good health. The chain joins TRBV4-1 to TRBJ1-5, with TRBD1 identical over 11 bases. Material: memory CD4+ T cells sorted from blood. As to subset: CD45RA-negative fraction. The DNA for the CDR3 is TGCGCCAGCAGCCAAGATACGGGGACAGGGGGTCTAAGTCAGCCCCAGCATTTT. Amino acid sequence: CASSQDTGTGGLSQPQHF.